This paragraph covers one T cell receptor beta chain sequence. Per germline, CDR1 SGHTA and CDR2 FQGNSA. Trimming took 4 bases from V and 1 from J; bases not matched to a gene: 4. The CDR3 runs 15 residues. Measured with immunoSEQ multiplex PCR; TCRdb has only the in-frame clones, and not every one. This sample has more than 150,000 clones, with more than 85% found just once. This entry comes from a study of blood T cell repertoires in COVID-19. Sequencing was done on a sample of peripheral blood. The sequence was collected from a woman between 70 and 85 years old with acute or convalescent COVID-19. The rearrangement links TRBV7-2 to TRBJ2-3; 8 nucleotides match TRBD2. The CDR3 here is CASSSLRGGTDTQYF. In DNA form, the CDR3 reads TGTGCCAGCAGCTCCTTGCGGGGGGGCACAGATACGCAGTATTTT.